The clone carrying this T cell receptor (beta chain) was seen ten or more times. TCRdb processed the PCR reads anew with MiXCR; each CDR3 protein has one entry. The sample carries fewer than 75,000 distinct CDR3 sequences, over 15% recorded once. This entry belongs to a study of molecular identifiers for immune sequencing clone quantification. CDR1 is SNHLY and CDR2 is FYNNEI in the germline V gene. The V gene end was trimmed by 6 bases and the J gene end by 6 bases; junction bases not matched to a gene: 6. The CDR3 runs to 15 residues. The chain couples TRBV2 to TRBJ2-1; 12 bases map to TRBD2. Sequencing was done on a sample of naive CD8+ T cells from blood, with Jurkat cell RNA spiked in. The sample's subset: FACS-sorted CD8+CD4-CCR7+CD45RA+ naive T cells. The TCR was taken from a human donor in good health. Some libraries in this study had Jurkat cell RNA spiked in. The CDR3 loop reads CASRGRTSGINEQFF. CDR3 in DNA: TGTGCCAGCAGAGGAAGGACTAGCGGGATCAATGAGCAGTTCTTC.